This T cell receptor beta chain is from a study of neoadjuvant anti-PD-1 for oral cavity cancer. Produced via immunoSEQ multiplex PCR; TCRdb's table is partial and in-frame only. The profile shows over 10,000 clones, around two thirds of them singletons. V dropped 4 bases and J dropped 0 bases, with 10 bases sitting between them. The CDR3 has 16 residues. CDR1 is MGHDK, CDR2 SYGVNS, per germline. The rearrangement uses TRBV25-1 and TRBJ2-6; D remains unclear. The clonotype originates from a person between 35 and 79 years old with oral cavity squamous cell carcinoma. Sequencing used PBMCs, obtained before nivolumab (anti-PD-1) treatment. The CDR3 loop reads CASSGSLRSGANVLTF. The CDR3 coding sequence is TGTGCCAGCAGTGGTTCTCTCCGCTCTGGGGCCAACGTCCTGACTTTC.